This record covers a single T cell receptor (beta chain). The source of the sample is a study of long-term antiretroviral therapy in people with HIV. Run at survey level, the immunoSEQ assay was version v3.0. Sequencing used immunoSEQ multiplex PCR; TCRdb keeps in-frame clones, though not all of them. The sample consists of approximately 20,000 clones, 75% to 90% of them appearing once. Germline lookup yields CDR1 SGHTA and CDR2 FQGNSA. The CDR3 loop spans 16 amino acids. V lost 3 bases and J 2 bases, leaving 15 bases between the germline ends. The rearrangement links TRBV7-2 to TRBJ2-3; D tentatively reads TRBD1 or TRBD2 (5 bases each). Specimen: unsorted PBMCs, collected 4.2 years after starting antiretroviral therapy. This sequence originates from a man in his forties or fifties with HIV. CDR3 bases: TGTGCCAGCAGCTTGGTTACCGGGGCGCTCACAGATACGCAGTATTTT. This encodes CASSLVTGALTDTQYF.